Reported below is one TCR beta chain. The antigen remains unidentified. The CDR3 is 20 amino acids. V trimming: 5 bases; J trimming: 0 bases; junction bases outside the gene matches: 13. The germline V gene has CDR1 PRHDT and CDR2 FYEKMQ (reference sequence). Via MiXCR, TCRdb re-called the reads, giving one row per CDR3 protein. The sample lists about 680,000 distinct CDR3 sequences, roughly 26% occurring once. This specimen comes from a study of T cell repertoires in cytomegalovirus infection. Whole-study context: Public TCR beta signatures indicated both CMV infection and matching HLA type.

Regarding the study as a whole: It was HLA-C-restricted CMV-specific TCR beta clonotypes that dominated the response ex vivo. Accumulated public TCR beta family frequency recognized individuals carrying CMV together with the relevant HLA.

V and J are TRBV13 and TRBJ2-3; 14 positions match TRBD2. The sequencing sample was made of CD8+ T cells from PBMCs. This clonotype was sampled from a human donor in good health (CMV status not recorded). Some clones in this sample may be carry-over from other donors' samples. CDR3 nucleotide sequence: TGTGCCAGCAGCCCCTGGACTAGCGGGGGGACCTTATCTAGCACAGATACGCAGTATTTT. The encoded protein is CASSPWTSGGTLSSTDTQYF.